This TCR beta chain appears in the sequencing data of a study of CD8+ T cells in alopecia areata. Across the whole study: In an open-label trial, patients got 5 to 10 mg tofacitinib twice daily. Study-wide findings and caveats: Relative to normal scalp, lesional scalp, especially alopecia totalis/universalis, showed higher clonality. Alphabeta T cells residing in normal skin are also sequenced in scalp samples.

Sorting separated CD4+ and CD8+ T cells out of PBMCs. As for this clone: Its antigen remains unidentified.

TCR sequencing used cDNA made by reverse transcription of extracted RNA. Assay: immunoSEQ multiplex PCR; the TCRdb copy retains only in-frame clones and omits some. The repertoire holds some 120,000 clones, with about 57% as singletons. The CDR3 extends over 17 amino acids. The ends lost 4 bases at V and 2 bases at J; junction bases unmatched: 10. The germline V gene encodes CDR1 SGDLS and CDR2 YYNGEE. Material: CD4+ T cells sorted from blood, obtained at week 0. The chain links TRBV9 to TRBJ2-5; 11 bases are shared with TRBD2. This sequence originates from a human donor with alopecia areata. DNA for the CDR3: TGTGCCAGCAGCCGCTCCCCGACTAGCGGGGTACAAGAGACCCAGTACTTC. Protein sequence: CASSRSPTSGVQETQYF. Drawing the rest from reference TRBV9 and TRBJ2-5, the complete variable domain is DSGVTQTPKHLITATGQRVTLRCSPRSGDLSVYWYQQSLDQGLQFLIQYYNGEERAKGNILERFSAQQFPDLHSELNLSSLELGDSALYFCASSRSPTSGVQETQYFGPGTRLLVL.